One T cell receptor beta chain is described in this entry. This sample is part of a study of blood T cell repertoires in COVID-19. At the level of the study: Researchers got acute and convalescent COVID-19 samples from the United States, Italy and Spain. T cells, B-cell-depleted T cells, or PBMCs provided the cDNA or gDNA that served as material.

CDR1 is SGHKS and CDR2 is YYEKEE in the germline V gene (reference sequence). The CDR3 totals 14 residues. V was clipped by 5 bases and J by 5 bases, with 17 bases between them. Under the authors' procedure: Reference gene primer amplification gave estimated nucleated cell counts. Produced via immunoSEQ multiplex PCR; TCRdb's table is partial and in-frame only. The DNA was the basis for D and trimming; V, J and clone size are from that table. This table has about 130,000 clones, around four fifths appearing once. The TCR was taken from an elderly man with acute or convalescent COVID-19. Input material: peripheral blood. The rearrangement joins TRBV5-5 to TRBJ2-7; D possibly corresponds to TRBD1 (5 bases). DNA for the CDR3: TGTGCCAGCAGTTCAGCCCCAGGGCTCAACGAGCAGTACTTC. It translates to CASSSAPGLNEQYF.